The 29 T cell receptor beta chains below come from one sample, sequenced in a study of T cell responses to AZD1222 COVID-19 vaccine. Data came from immunoSEQ multiplex PCR; TCRdb stores just in-frame clones and leaves some out. Of 130,000 to 150,000 clones listed, 88% were seen once; the top ten hold roughly 2%. The material was peripheral blood, obtained on day 0 of AZD1222 vaccination. These receptors all come from an adult in good health.

In this sample, this clone turned up once. CDR3 nucleotides: TGTGCCAGCAGTTGGGGGACGTCGGGGAATGAGCAGTTCTTC. This encodes CASSWGTSGNEQFF. The rearrangement joins TRBV13 to TRBJ2-1, with D possibly being TRBD1 or TRBD2 (5 bases each). Germline assignment: CDR1 PRHDT and CDR2 FYEKMQ (reference sequence). The CDR3 extends over 14 amino acids. V lost 6 bases to trimming and J lost 7 bases, with 16 bases between them.

V usage is TRBV9 and J usage is TRBJ2-1; possibly TRBD2 for D (6 bases). V shed 3 bases and J shed 6 bases, with 16 bases lying between them. This CDR3 has 15 amino acids. Per germline, CDR1 SGDLS and CDR2 YYNGEE. CDR3 protein: CASSGRDSSVNEQFF. In DNA, the CDR3 is TGTGCCAGCAGCGGCCGGGACTCCTCTGTCAATGAGCAGTTCTTC.

This sequence joins TRBV30 and TRBJ1-1; a weak D match, TRBD1 (6 bases). CDR1 GTSNPN and CDR2 SVGIG come from the germline V gene (reference sequence). V shed 4 bases and J shed 8 bases, with 8 bases lying between them. This CDR3 has 10 amino acids. CDR3 amino acids: CAWITGEAFF. The CDR3 DNA reads TGTGCCTGGATCACAGGGGAAGCTTTCTTT. Variable domain in full (rest from reference TRBV30 and TRBJ1-1): SQTIHQWPATLVQPVGSPLSLECTVEGTSNPNLYWYRQAAGRGLQLLFYSVGIGQISSEVPQNLSASRPQDRQFILSSKKLLLSDSGFYLCAWITGEAFFGQGTRLTVV.

The rearrangement uses TRBV6-5 and TRBJ1-2; a possible D gene is TRBD1 (5 bases). Between the trimmed V and J ends, which lost 8 bases and 5 bases, there was a span of 9 bases. Looked up from germline, CDR1 is MNHEY and CDR2 is SVGAGI. CDR3 size: 11 residues. The CDR3 nucleotides read TGTGCCAGCGGGGCGGGGTATGGCTACACCTTC. This translates into CASGAGYGYTF.

This chain uses TRBV6-2 or TRBV6-3 with TRBJ1-5; D possibly corresponds to TRBD1 (5 bases). The CDR3 is 15 residues long. The V and J ends lost 3 bases and 3 bases respectively, with 12 bases between them. Germline CDR1 reads MNHEY; CDR2 reads SVGEGT. CDR3 DNA sequence: TGTGCCAGCAGTTATGAGGGGACGATCAATCAGCCCCAGCATTTT. It codes for CASSYEGTINQPQHF.

The chain carries TRBV28 and TRBJ1-2, with unresolved D. V lost 6 bases, J lost 1 base, and 12 bases lay in between. Looked up from germline, CDR1 is MDHEN and CDR2 is SYDVKM. The CDR3 covers 14 residues. In DNA, the CDR3 is TGTGCCAGCAGAGGTCCGCAACATAACTATGGCTACACCTTC. Translated: CASRGPQHNYGYTF.

The rearrangement links TRBV7-2 to TRBJ1-6; D is unclear. Germline loops: CDR1 SGHTA, CDR2 FQGNSA. The V end lost 2 bases, the J end lost 9 bases, and 5 bases lay between the germline ends. CDR3 length: 12 residues. CDR3 sequence reads: CASSLKGSPLHF. DNA for the CDR3: TGTGCCAGCAGCTTAAAAGGTTCACCCCTCCACTTT.

The chain employs TRBV25-1 and TRBJ1-6, with 7 positions matching TRBD1. V trimming: 5 bases; J trimming: 5 bases; junction bases outside the gene matches: 6. Germline V gene lookup returns CDR1 MGHDK and CDR2 SYGVNS. This CDR3 comprises 15 residues. The CDR3: CASSLLDRDNSPLHF. In DNA, the CDR3 is TGTGCCAGCAGTCTCCTCGACAGGGATAATTCACCCCTCCACTTT. The variable domain in full, completed from reference TRBV25-1 and TRBJ1-6, reads EADIYQTPRYLVIGTGKKITLECSQTMGHDKMYWYQQDPGMELHLIHYSYGVNSTEKGDLSSESTVSRIRTEHFPLTLESARPSHTSQYLCASSLLDRDNSPLHFGNGTRLTVT.

The chain joins TRBV5-1 to TRBJ2-3; D remains ambiguous. The CDR3 is made up of 13 amino acids. The germline gives CDR1 SGHRS, CDR2 YFSETQ. V was cut by 0 bases and J by 3 bases, with 5 bases left in between. The CDR3 DNA sequence: TGCGCCAGCAGCTTGGAATGGACAGATACGCAGTATTTT. Amino acids: CASSLEWTDTQYF. Full variable domain (remainder filled in from reference TRBV5-1 and TRBJ2-3): KAGVTQTPRYLIKTRGQQVTLSCSPISGHRSVSWYQQTPGQGLQFLFEYFSETQRNKGNFPGRFSGRQFSNSRSEMNVSTLELGDSALYLCASSLEWTDTQYFGPGTRLTVL.

This chain joins TRBV19 and TRBJ1-1; D call uncertain. CDR3 length: 13 residues. Germline loops: CDR1 LNHDA, CDR2 SQIVND (reference sequence). Trimming pared 0 bases from V and 1 base from J, leaving 3 bases between. Here the CDR3 DNA reads TGTGCCAGTAGTATAGATGGGAACACTGAAGCTTTCTTT. The encoded protein is CASSIDGNTEAFF.

The chain couples TRBV30 to TRBJ2-7, with D perhaps TRBD1 (6 bases). Trimming stripped 3 bases from V and 5 bases from J, with 20 bases between. CDR1 GTSNPN and CDR2 SVGIG come from the germline V gene (reference sequence). The CDR3 has 15 residues. In nucleotides, the CDR3 is TGTGCCTGGAGCCCGGGGACACTCCCTCGGAACGAGCAGTACTTC. As protein: CAWSPGTLPRNEQYF.

This clone was recorded once. V gene TRBV9 combines with J gene TRBJ1-1; D unresolved. The germline gives CDR1 SGDLS, CDR2 YYNGEE. The CDR3 runs 14 residues. Between the trimmed V and J ends, which lost 0 bases and 2 bases, there was a span of 8 bases. Here the CDR3 reads CASSVGRANTEAFF. Written as DNA, the CDR3 is TGTGCCAGCAGCGTAGGGCGGGCAAACACTGAAGCTTTCTTT.

The V and J genes are TRBV6-5 and TRBJ2-3, with D unresolved. The CDR3 has 16 amino acids. Germline lookup yields CDR1 MNHEY and CDR2 SVGAGI. Deletions cut 0 bases from V and 2 bases from J, with 12 bases between. The CDR3 DNA is TGTGCCAGCAGTTACTCGAGGCGCTCTGACACAGATACGCAGTATTTT. This encodes CASSYSRRSDTDTQYF.

The rearrangement links TRBV6-5 to TRBJ1-2; D ambiguous. This CDR3 region has 15 residues. The germline gives CDR1 MNHEY, CDR2 SVGAGI. The V and J ends lost 2 bases and 2 bases respectively, with 12 bases between them. The CDR3 here is CASSYNPTSNYGYTF. The CDR3 bases are TGTGCCAGCAGTTACAACCCGACAAGCAACTATGGCTACACCTTC.

A single count supports this clone. The genes are TRBV27 and TRBJ2-3; D not certain. The CDR3 has 13 amino acids. From germline, CDR1 is MNHEY and CDR2 SMNVEV (reference sequence). Trimming cost V 2 bases and J 0 bases, with 3 bases left between them. The DNA of the CDR3 is TGTGCCAGCAGTTTAAGAAGCACAGATACGCAGTATTTT. Its translation: CASSLRSTDTQYF.

V gene TRBV6-5 combines with J gene TRBJ2-3; the D gene is possibly TRBD2 (6 bases). Germline lookup yields CDR1 MNHEY and CDR2 SVGAGI. V lost 8 bases to trimming and J lost 4 bases, with 19 bases between them. The CDR3 extends over 15 amino acids. This chain's CDR3 is CASGSLGGTSDTQYF. CDR3 coding DNA: TGTGCCAGCGGTTCTCTAGGCGGGACCTCAGATACGCAGTATTTT.

The chain combines TRBV6-6 with TRBJ1-2; D uncertain. Trimming shortened V by 5 bases and J by 4 bases, and 20 bases separated the two germline ends. This CDR3 has 16 residues. In germline, CDR1 is MNHNY, CDR2 SVGAGI (reference sequence). This chain's CDR3 is CASSRPHSLTAYGYTF. In DNA, the CDR3 is TGTGCCAGCAGTCGACCTCACTCACTTACAGCCTATGGCTACACCTTC.

The DNA of the CDR3 is TGTGCCAGCAGAGGGACACGACAGGCCTCACCCCTCCACTTT. Its protein is CASRGTRQASPLHF. The rearrangement uses TRBV2 and TRBJ1-6, with TRBD1 as a possible D gene (6 bases). Germline CDR1 reads SNHLY; CDR2 reads FYNNEI. The CDR3 is 14 residues long. Trimming removed 6 bases at V and 10 bases at J, with 16 bases between.

CDR3 region: CASSLGQGLALYNEQFF. CDR3 DNA: TGTGCCAGCAGCTTGGGTCAGGGACTAGCTCTCTACAATGAGCAGTTCTTC. The chain links TRBV11-3 to TRBJ2-1; 9 bases are a match to TRBD2. Germline lookup yields CDR1 SGHNT and CDR2 YENEEA. CDR3 size: 17 residues. J lost 3 bases, V lost 3 bases, and 9 bases had no gene match.

This clone was counted only a few times. The chain employs TRBV18 and TRBJ1-2; D unresolved. The CDR3 is 14 amino acids. Germline V gene data show CDR1 as KGHSH and CDR2 as LQKENI. Trimming shortened V by 5 bases and J by 0 bases, and 10 bases separated the two germline ends. In nucleotides, the CDR3 is TGTGCCAGCTCATCGACACATGCTAACTATGGCTACACCTTC. Protein: CASSSTHANYGYTF.

This CDR3 reads CASSLFPGASGNTIYF. As DNA, the CDR3 is TGTGCCAGCAGCTTATTCCCAGGGGCCTCTGGAAACACCATATATTTT. The V and J genes are TRBV7-6 and TRBJ1-3, with D perhaps TRBD1 (6 bases). The germline V gene encodes CDR1 SGHVS and CDR2 FNYEAQ. V lost 2 bases to trimming and J lost 0 bases, with 11 bases between them. The CDR3 contains 16 residues.

The CDR3 sequence is CASSDTGVSDEQYF. DNA for the CDR3: TGTGCCAGCAGTGATACAGGGGTTTCCGACGAGCAGTACTTC. This sequence joins TRBV2 and TRBJ2-7; 7 bases map to TRBD1. The CDR3 has 14 residues. V was pared by 3 bases and J by 5 bases, with 7 bases of the junction left unmatched. The germline V gene encodes CDR1 SNHLY and CDR2 FYNNEI.

The chain recombines TRBV30 with TRBJ2-7; TRBD1 matches at 9 bases. The CDR3 contains 11 residues. The V segment lost 5 bases and the J segment 4 bases; nucleotides outside the gene matches: 0. Looked up from germline, CDR1 is GTSNPN and CDR2 is SVGIG (reference sequence). CDR3 coding DNA: TGTGCCTGGGGACAGGGGTACGAGCAGTACTTC. This translates into CAWGQGYEQYF.

The V gene is TRBV2, the J gene TRBJ1-5; D unresolved. Trimming removed 3 bases at V and 0 bases at J, with 6 bases between. Germline assignment: CDR1 SNHLY and CDR2 FYNNEI. This CDR3 contains 14 residues. This CDR3 reads CASSDGRSNQPQHF. The CDR3 DNA reads as TGTGCCAGCAGTGATGGTCGTAGCAATCAGCCCCAGCATTTT.

The rearrangement uses TRBV30 and TRBJ2-2; a weak D match, TRBD1 (5 bases). The CDR3 covers 16 residues. Per germline, CDR1 GTSNPN and CDR2 SVGIG (reference sequence). Trimming removed 0 bases at V and 6 bases at J, with 17 bases between. Here the CDR3 reads CAWSVSRRGGSGELFF. DNA for the CDR3: TGTGCCTGGAGTGTATCTAGAAGGGGTGGGTCCGGGGAGCTGTTTTTT.

The chain has TRBV5-1 and TRBJ2-7, with TRBD2 matching over 7 bases. With V trimmed by 4 bases and J by 2 bases, 6 bases remained unmatched. Germline values: CDR1 SGHRS, CDR2 YFSETQ. This CDR3 has 14 amino acids. The CDR3 spells CASSLPGGTYEQYF. The CDR3 bases are TGCGCCAGCAGCCTCCCCGGGGGGACCTACGAGCAGTACTTC.

This chain links TRBV28 with TRBJ2-3; 16 bases map to TRBD2. Per germline, CDR1 MDHEN and CDR2 SYDVKM. V lost 6 bases, J lost 4 bases, and 10 bases stayed unmatched. The CDR3 consists of 18 residues. The CDR3 protein is CASSPGLAGGFSADTQYF. The CDR3 DNA reads as TGTGCCAGCAGCCCGGGACTAGCGGGAGGGTTTTCCGCAGATACGCAGTATTTT.

The chain is built from TRBV7-9 and TRBJ2-7, with 11 bases that match TRBD1. Losses at the gene ends were 5 bases for V and 2 bases for J; bases not matched to a gene: 5. This CDR3 contains 15 residues. The germline V gene encodes CDR1 SEHNR and CDR2 FQNEAQ (reference sequence). The CDR3 DNA reads TGTGCCAGCAGCCGGACAGGGGGCGCCCCCTACGAGCAGTACTTC. Protein: CASSRTGGAPYEQYF.

V and J are TRBV12-5 and TRBJ2-7; 13 positions match TRBD2. With 0 bases clipped from V and 3 bases from J, the junction kept 8 bases outside the gene matches. Germline V gene sequence: CDR1 LGHNT, CDR2 FRNRAP. The CDR3 sequence is 18 residues long. CDR3 protein: CASGLVRRTSGSGYEQYF. CDR3 coding DNA: TGTGCTAGTGGTTTGGTACGACGGACTAGCGGGAGCGGCTACGAGCAGTACTTC.